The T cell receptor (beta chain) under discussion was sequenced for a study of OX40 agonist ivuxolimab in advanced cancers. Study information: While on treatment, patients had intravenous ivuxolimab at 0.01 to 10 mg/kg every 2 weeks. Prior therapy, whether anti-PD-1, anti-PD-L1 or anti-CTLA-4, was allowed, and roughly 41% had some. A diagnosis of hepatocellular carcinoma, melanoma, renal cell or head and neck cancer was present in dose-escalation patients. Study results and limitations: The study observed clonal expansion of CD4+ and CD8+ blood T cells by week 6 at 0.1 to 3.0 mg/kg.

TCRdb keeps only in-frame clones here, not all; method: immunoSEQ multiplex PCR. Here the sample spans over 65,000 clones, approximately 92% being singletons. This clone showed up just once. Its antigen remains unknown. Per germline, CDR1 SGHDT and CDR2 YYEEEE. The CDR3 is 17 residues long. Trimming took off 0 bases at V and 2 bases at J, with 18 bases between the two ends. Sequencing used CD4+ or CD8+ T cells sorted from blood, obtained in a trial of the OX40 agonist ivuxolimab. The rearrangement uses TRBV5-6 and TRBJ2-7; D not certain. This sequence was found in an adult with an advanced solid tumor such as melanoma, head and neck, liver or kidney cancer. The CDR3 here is CASSLASGPPSTYEQYF. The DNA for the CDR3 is TGTGCCAGCAGCTTGGCATCGGGCCCTCCTTCAACCTACGAGCAGTACTTC.